This entry lists 9 T cell receptor beta chains sequenced from one sample in a study of cytomegalovirus exposure and HLA in healthy donors. PCR employed 60 Vbeta and 13 Jbeta primers. The assay was immunoSEQ multiplex PCR, and TCRdb's table has in-frame clones only and misses some. The data hold 85,000 to 130,000 clones, with around 80% observed a single time. What was sequenced was PBMCs. All receptors derive from a woman in her thirties or forties in good health and CMV-seronegative.

A single count supports this clone. The chain uses TRBV5-1 and TRBJ2-7, with 14 bases lining up with TRBD2. This CDR3 comprises 16 residues. Per the germline V gene, CDR1 is SGHRS and CDR2 is YFSETQ. The V and J ends lost 5 bases and 3 bases, in that order; junction bases with no gene match: 7. The CDR3 here is CASRRWGLAGVYEQYF. The CDR3 DNA follows: TGCGCCAGCAGAAGATGGGGACTAGCGGGAGTCTACGAGCAGTACTTC.

The chain employs TRBV4-2 and TRBJ1-6, with D perhaps TRBD1 (6 bases). V was clipped by 8 bases and J by 4 bases, with 12 bases between them. This CDR3 is 14 amino acids long. Germline V gene sequence: CDR1 LGHNA, CDR2 YNFKEQ. The CDR3 reads CASRGGQYNSPLHF. The CDR3 bases are TGTGCCAGCCGGGGGGGGCAATATAATTCACCCCTCCACTTT.

A word on this clone: The junction and the germline gene differ at one end; a read error may be behind it. The J gene is TRBJ2-7, the V gene TRBV7-9, with D maybe TRBD2 (6 bases). CDR1 is SEHNR, CDR2 FQNEAQ, per germline (reference sequence). This CDR3 comprises 14 residues. CDR3 loop: CSSSLAEWAYEQYF. DNA of the CDR3: TGTTCCAGCAGCTTAGCGGAGTGGGCCTACGAGCAGTACTTC. The entire variable domain, with the rest obtained from reference TRBV7-9 and TRBJ2-7, is as follows: DTGVSQNPRHKITKRGQNVTFRCDPISEHNRLYWYRQTLGQGPEFLTYFQNEAQLEKSRLLSDRFSAERPKGSFSTLEIQRTEQGDSAMYLCSSSLAEWAYEQYFGPGTRLTVT.

V is TRBV7-6 and J is TRBJ2-7; perhaps TRBD2 as D (5 bases). Germline values: CDR1 SGHVS, CDR2 FNYEAQ. The CDR3 consists of 15 residues. V shed 1 base and J shed 0 bases, with 10 bases lying between them. The CDR3 loop is CASSLVSDSSYEQYF. The DNA for the CDR3 is TGTGCCAGCAGCTTAGTTTCGGACTCCTCCTACGAGCAGTACTTC.

This clone is a singleton in its sample. The chain couples TRBV2 to TRBJ2-7; a possible D gene is TRBD2 (6 bases). Trimming cost V 4 bases and J 7 bases, with 23 bases left between them. Germline values: CDR1 SNHLY, CDR2 FYNNEI. This CDR3 is 16 amino acids long. The CDR3 DNA reads TGTGCCAGCAGTGTGTACGAGGGCGGGGTGGCTAGAGAGCAGTACTTC. Protein: CASSVYEGGVAREQYF.

The V and J genes are TRBV2 and TRBJ1-1, with D unresolved. Germline V gene sequence: CDR1 SNHLY, CDR2 FYNNEI. Deletions cut 5 bases from V and 1 base from J, with 8 bases between. The CDR3 loop spans 13 amino acids. CDR3 protein: CASSIRANTEAFF. In DNA form, the CDR3 reads TGTGCCAGCAGTATCCGAGCGAACACTGAAGCTTTCTTT. The full variable domain, rest sourced from reference TRBV2 and TRBJ1-1, is EPEVTQTPSHQVTQMGQEVILRCVPISNHLYFYWYRQILGQKVEFLVSFYNNEISEKSEIFDDQFSVERPDGSNFTLKIRSTKLEDSAMYFCASSIRANTEAFFGQGTRLTVV.

V gene TRBV28 combines with J gene TRBJ1-1, with D unclear. Trimming cost V 6 bases and J 6 bases, with 14 bases left between them. Germline CDR1 MDHEN, CDR2 SYDVKM. The CDR3 is 13 amino acids. CDR3 amino acids: CASSPRLVAEAFF. Written as DNA, the CDR3 is TGTGCCAGCAGCCCCCGGTTGGTGGCTGAAGCTTTCTTT.

This chain connects TRBV2 to TRBJ1-1; 8 positions agree with TRBD1. V lost 3 bases and J lost 4; bases outside the gene matches: 4. The CDR3 is made up of 14 amino acids. Per germline, CDR1 SNHLY and CDR2 FYNNEI. The CDR3 reads CASSDLTGGTEAFF. DNA for the CDR3: TGTGCCAGCAGTGATTTAACAGGGGGCACTGAAGCTTTCTTT.

The chain carries TRBV7-9 and TRBJ1-4; D uncertain. The CDR3 sequence is 15 residues long. CDR1 and CDR2 from the germline V gene are SEHNR and FQNEAQ (reference sequence). V was pared by 3 bases and J by 4 bases, with 12 bases between. CDR3 DNA: TGTGCCAGCAGCTTTGGAGTAGGCAGTAATGAAAAACTGTTTTTT. It encodes CASSFGVGSNEKLFF.